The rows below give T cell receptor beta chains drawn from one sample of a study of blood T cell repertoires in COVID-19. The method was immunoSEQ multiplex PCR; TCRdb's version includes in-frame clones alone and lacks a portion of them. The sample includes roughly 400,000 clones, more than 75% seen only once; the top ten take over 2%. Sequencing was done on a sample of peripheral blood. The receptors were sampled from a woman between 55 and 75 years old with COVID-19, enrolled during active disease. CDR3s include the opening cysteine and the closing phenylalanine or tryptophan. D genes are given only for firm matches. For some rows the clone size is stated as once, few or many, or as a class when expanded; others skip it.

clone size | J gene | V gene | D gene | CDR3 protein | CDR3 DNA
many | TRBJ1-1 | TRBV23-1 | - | CASSSGLTALIF | TGCGCCAGCAGCTCTGGTCTGACAGCCCTAATCTTT
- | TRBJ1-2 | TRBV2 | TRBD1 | CASREGATYGYTF | TGTGCCAGCAGGGAGGGGGCTACCTATGGCTACACCTTC
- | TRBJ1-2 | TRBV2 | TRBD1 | CASSGDSWGYTF | TGTGCCAGCAGTGGGGACAGCTGGGGCTACACCTTC
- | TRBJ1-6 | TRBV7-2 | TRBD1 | CASSLRTGSSYNSPLHF | TGTGCCAGCAGCTTGAGGACAGGGAGCTCCTATAATTCACCCCTCCACTTT
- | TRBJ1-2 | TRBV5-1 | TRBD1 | CASSKEQGVGGYTF | TGCGCCAGCAGCAAAGAACAGGGGGTAGGTGGCTACACCTTC
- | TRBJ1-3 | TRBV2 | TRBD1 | CASSLQGALGNTIYF | TGTGCCAGCAGCCTACAGGGGGCTCTGGGAAACACCATATATTTT
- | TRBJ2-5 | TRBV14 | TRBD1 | CASSLGTGFQETQYF | TGTGCCAGCAGCCTTGGGACAGGGTTCCAGGAGACCCAGTACTTC
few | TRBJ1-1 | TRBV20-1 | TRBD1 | CSASRGQAFF | TGCAGTGCTAGCAGGGGGCAAGCTTTCTTT
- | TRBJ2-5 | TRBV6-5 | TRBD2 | CASKSGGNRETQYF | TGTGCCAGCAAAAGCGGGGGGAATCGAGAGACCCAGTACTTC
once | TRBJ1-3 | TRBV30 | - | CAWSGGAGNTIYF | TGTGCCTGGAGTGGAGGCGCTGGAAACACCATATATTTT
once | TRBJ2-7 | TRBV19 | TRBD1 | CASRDRAYEQYF | TGTGCCAGTAGGGACAGGGCCTACGAGCAGTACTTC
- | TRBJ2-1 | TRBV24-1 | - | CATSDGPYEQFF | TGTGCCACCAGTGATGGCCCATATGAGCAGTTCTTC
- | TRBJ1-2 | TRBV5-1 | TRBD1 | CASSLGTGVSYGYTF | TGCGCCAGCAGCCTCGGGACAGGGGTTAGCTATGGCTACACCTTC
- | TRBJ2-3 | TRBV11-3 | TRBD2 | CASSLGTNTDTQYF | TGTGCCAGCAGCTTGGGGACTAACACAGATACGCAGTATTTT
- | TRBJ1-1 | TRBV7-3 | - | CASSWARNTEAFF | TGTGCCAGCAGCTGGGCCAGGAACACTGAAGCTTTCTTT
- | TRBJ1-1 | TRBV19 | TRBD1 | CASRGQGNTEAFF | TGTGCCAGTAGGGGACAGGGGAACACTGAAGCTTTCTTT
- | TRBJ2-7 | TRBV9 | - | CASSGRTGNEQYF | TGTGCCAGCAGCGGCAGAACAGGGAACGAGCAGTACTTC
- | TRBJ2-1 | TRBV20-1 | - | CSASNPGGPGPNNEQFF | TGCAGTGCTAGTAACCCGGGGGGCCCTGGGCCCAACAATGAGCAGTTCTTC
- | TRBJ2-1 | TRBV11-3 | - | CASSLALGQGEQFF | TGTGCCAGCAGCTTAGCCCTAGGGCAGGGTGAGCAGTTCTTC
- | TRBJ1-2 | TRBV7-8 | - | CASSLSRRGGYTF | TGTGCCAGCAGCTTATCTCGTCGCGGTGGCTACACCTTC
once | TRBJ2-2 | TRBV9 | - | CASSVVPSTGTGELFF | TGTGCCAGCAGCGTAGTTCCGTCGACGGGCACCGGGGAGCTGTTTTTT
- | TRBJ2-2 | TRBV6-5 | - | CASSYETGLGRRELFF | TGTGCCAGCAGTTACGAAACAGGTTTGGGCCGGAGGGAGCTGTTTTTT
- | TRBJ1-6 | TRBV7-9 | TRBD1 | CASSPGQGPNSPLHF | TGTGCCAGCAGCCCGGGACAGGGCCCAAATTCACCCCTCCACTTT
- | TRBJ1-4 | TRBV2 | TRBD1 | CASSAETGTNEKLFF | TGTGCCAGCAGTGCAGAGACAGGGACTAATGAAAAACTGTTTTTT
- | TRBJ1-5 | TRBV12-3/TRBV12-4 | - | CASSSNSNQPQHF | TGTGCCAGCAGTTCAAATAGCAATCAGCCCCAGCATTTT
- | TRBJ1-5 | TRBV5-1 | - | CASSLTVGADQPQHF | TGCGCCAGCAGCTTGACGGTGGGGGCGGATCAGCCCCAGCATTTT
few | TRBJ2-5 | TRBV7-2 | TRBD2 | CASSLLGGAGTQYF | TGTGCCAGCAGCTTACTCGGGGGGGCCGGGACCCAGTACTTC
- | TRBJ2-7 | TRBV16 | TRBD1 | CASSRGQGYEQYF | TGTGCCAGCAGCCGGGGACAGGGCTACGAGCAGTACTTC
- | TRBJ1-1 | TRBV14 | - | CASSQFPSTEAFF | TGTGCCAGCAGCCAGTTCCCGAGCACTGAAGCTTTCTTT
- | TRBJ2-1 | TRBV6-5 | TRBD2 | CASSYTSGGNNEQFF | TGTGCCAGCAGTTATACTAGCGGGGGCAACAATGAGCAGTTCTTC
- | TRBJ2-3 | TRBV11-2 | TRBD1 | CASTRGDRVTDTQYF | TGTGCCAGCACCCGCGGTGACAGGGTGACAGATACGCAGTATTTT
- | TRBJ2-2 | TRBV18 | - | CASSPRLGGSAGELFF | TGTGCCAGCTCACCTCGTCTGGGGGGAAGTGCCGGGGAGCTGTTTTTT
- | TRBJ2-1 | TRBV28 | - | CASSPTPGLTREQFF | TGTGCCAGCAGTCCTACTCCGGGACTCACCCGTGAGCAGTTCTTC
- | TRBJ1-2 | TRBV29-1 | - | CSAQSPGVHYGYTF | TGCAGCGCCCAGAGTCCAGGGGTGCACTATGGCTACACCTTC
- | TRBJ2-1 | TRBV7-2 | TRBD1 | CASSLGQSYNEQFF | TGTGCCAGCAGCTTGGGACAGTCATACAATGAGCAGTTCTTC
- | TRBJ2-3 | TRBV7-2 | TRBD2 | CASSLGGGGRYDTQYF | TGTGCCAGCAGCTTAGGCGGCGGGGGTCGTTACGATACGCAGTATTTT
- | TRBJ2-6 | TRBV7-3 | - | CASSPPPSGANVLTF | TGTGCCAGCAGCCCTCCCCCCTCTGGGGCCAACGTCCTGACTTTC
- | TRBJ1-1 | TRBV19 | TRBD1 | CASSIISTGVTEAFF | TGTGCCAGTAGTATAATTTCGACAGGGGTCACTGAAGCTTTCTTT
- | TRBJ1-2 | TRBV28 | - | CATCTTGINYGYTF | TGTGCCACCTGCACCACAGGGATTAACTATGGCTACACCTTC
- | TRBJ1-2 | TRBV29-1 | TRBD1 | CSFRTGSGYTF | TGCAGCTTTAGGACAGGGTCTGGCTACACCTTC
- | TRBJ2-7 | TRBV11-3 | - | CASSSGEHEQYF | TGTGCCAGCAGTTCAGGGGAACACGAGCAGTACTTC
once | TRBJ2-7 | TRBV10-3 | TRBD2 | CAISGTLAGMSSYEQYF | TGTGCCATCAGTGGGACCCTAGCGGGGATGAGCTCCTACGAGCAGTACTTC